The sequence of this T cell receptor beta chain was determined in a study of blood T cells in healthy people across ages. Alongside a J-beta primer mix, a sample-barcoded 5' primer served in a second PCR lasting about 7 to 12 cycles. TCRdb ran MiXCR on the 5' RACE reads and lists one entry per CDR3 protein. This sample carries 650,000 to 1,000,000 distinct CDR3 sequences, around 36% of them seen once, and the ten largest clones take over 10%. The CDR3 covers 16 residues. The ends were cut back, 5 bases at V and 0 bases at J, with 11 bases in the middle. Germline V gives CDR1 SEHNR, CDR2 FQNEAQ (reference sequence). Donors each provided approximately 9.6 milliliters of peripheral blood.

The rearrangement joins TRBV7-9 to TRBJ1-6; D unresolved. The TCR was taken from a young man in good health. The specimen sequenced was blood. CDR3 in amino acids: CASSPATSSYNSPLHF. CDR3 nucleotide sequence: TGTGCCAGCAGCCCCGCGACCTCCTCCTATAATTCACCCCTCCACTTT.